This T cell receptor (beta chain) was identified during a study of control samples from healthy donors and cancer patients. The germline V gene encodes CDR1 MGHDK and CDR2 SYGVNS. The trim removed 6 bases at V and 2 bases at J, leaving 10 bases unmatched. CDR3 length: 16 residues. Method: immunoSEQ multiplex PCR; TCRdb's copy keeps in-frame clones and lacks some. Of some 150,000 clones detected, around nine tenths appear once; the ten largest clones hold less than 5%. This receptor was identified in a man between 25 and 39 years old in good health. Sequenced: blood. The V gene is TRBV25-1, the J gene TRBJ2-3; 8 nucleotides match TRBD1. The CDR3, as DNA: TGTGCCAGCAGCCCGACGCGGCAGGGGGCCACAGATACGCAGTATTTT. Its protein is CASSPTRQGATDTQYF.